The present T cell receptor (beta chain) was sequenced within a study of T cell responses to AZD1222 COVID-19 vaccine. Assay used: immunoSEQ multiplex PCR; TCRdb lists only in-frame clones, some missing. The sample includes approximately 110,000 clones, more than 70% seen only once; the top ten take about 9.1%. The germline V gene encodes CDR1 LNHNV and CDR2 YYDKDF (reference sequence). This CDR3 has 14 amino acids. Trimming took 0 bases from V and 1 from J, leaving 6 bases between them. This clone was counted once. Its antigen is unidentified. Study-wide findings and caveats: Seropositive status at baseline applied to only 6 or 7 AZD1222 recipients. There were mostly white British donors and more females than males, and clonal diversity was possibly underestimated. Regions left unmutated in variants are reportedly the target of nearly half of spike-specific TCRs.

The sequence was obtained from an adult in good health. The sample consisted of peripheral blood, taken on day 0 of AZD1222 vaccination. The rearrangement joins TRBV15 to TRBJ1-1; D is undetermined. The CDR3 nucleotides read TGTGCCACCAGCAGAGACATAACGAACACTGAAGCTTTCTTT. It translates to CATSRDITNTEAFF.